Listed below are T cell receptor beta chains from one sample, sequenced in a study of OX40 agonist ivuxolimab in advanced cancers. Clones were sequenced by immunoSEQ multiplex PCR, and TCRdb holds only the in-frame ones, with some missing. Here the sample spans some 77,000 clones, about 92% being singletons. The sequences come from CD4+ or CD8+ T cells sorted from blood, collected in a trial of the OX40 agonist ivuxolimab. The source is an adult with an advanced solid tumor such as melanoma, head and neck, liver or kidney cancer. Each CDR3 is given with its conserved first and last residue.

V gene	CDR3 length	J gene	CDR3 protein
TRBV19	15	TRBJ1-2	CASSKRTGQDYGYTF
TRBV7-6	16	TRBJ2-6	CASSSGLATGANVLTF
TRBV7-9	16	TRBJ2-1	CASRSAGTTGAKPQFF
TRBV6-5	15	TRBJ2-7	CASSYRDRGSYEQYF
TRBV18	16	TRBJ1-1	CASSLTFPALNTEAFF
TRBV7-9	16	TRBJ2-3	CASNPGLAGGTDTQYF
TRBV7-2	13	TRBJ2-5	CASSTTGRETQYF
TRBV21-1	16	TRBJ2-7	CASSKDPVDSSYEQYF
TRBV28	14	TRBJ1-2	CASSSSGQGGGYTF
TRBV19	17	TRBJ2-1	CASSGLAGWYSYNEQFF
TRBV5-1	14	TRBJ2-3	CATSFYSSTDTQYF
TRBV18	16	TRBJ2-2	CASSSSTGRHTGELFF
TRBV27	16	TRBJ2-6	CASSLPGQAGANVLTF
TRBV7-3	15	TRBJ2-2	CASSLLWQGAGELFF
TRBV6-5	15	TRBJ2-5	CASSYWSRGQETQYF
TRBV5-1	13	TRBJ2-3	CASSFREADTQYF
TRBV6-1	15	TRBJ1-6	CASIIQGTYNSPLHF
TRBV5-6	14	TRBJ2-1	CASTRLQGTDEQFF
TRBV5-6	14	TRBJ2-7	CASSFRDRGLTQYF
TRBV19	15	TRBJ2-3	CASSIVGGRRDTQYF
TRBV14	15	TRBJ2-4	CASSQGFLTKNIQYF
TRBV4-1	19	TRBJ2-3	CASSQDRGLADLGTDTQYF
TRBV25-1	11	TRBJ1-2	CASSDRQGYTF
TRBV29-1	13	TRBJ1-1	CSPTGGLNTEAFF
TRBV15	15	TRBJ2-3	CATSLRLADTDTQYF
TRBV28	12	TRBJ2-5	CASSLSPETQYF
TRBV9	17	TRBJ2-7	CASSKTSGSVSSYEQYF
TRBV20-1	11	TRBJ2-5	CSALGQETQYF
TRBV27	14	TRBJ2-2	CASRSTGNTGELFF
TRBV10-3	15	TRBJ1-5	CAISAGQAINQPQHF
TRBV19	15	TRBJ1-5	CASCPTGVSNQPQHF
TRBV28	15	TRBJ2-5	CASTMGLAGAETQYF
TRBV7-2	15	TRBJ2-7	CASSLESTGVSEQYF
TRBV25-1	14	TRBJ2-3	CASSDPGGTDTQYF
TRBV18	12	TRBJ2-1	CASSPRLLEQFF
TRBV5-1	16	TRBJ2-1	CASSPRLAWEYNEQFF
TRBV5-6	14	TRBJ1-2	CASSFRGAGYGYTF
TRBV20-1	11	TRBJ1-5	CSARGDQPQHF
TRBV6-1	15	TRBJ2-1	CASSKGLAVGNEQFF
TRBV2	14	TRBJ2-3	CASTGGISTDTQYF